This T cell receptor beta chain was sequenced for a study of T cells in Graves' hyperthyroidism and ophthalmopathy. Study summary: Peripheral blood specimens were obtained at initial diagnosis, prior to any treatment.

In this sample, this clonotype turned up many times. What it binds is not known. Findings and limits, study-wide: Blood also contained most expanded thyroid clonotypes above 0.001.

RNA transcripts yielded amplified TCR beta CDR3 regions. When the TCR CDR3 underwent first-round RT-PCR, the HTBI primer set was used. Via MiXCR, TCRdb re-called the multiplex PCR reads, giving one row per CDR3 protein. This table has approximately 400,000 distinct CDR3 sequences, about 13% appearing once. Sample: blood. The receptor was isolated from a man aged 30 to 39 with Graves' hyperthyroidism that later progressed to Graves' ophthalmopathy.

The CDR3 DNA is TGTGCCTGGAGTGTGGGTTCTGGAAACACCATATATTTT. Its protein is CAWSVGSGNTIYF. The chain has TRBV30 and TRBJ1-3; no clear D. The germline V gene encodes CDR1 GTSNPN and CDR2 SVGIG (reference sequence). The CDR3 has 13 amino acids. V was trimmed by 0 bases and J by 1 base, leaving 4 bases between them.